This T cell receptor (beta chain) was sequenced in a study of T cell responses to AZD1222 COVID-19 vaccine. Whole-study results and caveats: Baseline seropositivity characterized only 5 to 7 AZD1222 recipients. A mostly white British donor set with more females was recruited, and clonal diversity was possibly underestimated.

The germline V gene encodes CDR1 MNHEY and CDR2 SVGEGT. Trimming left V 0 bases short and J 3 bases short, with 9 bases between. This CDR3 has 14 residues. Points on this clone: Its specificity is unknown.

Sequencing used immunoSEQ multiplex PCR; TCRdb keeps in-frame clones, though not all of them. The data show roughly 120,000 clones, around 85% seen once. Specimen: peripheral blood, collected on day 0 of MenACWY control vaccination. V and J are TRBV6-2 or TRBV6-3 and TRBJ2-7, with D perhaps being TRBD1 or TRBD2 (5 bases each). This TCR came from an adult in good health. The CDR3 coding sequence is TGTGCCAGCAGTTACTCGAGGGGAGACTACGAGCAGTACTTC. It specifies CASSYSRGDYEQYF.